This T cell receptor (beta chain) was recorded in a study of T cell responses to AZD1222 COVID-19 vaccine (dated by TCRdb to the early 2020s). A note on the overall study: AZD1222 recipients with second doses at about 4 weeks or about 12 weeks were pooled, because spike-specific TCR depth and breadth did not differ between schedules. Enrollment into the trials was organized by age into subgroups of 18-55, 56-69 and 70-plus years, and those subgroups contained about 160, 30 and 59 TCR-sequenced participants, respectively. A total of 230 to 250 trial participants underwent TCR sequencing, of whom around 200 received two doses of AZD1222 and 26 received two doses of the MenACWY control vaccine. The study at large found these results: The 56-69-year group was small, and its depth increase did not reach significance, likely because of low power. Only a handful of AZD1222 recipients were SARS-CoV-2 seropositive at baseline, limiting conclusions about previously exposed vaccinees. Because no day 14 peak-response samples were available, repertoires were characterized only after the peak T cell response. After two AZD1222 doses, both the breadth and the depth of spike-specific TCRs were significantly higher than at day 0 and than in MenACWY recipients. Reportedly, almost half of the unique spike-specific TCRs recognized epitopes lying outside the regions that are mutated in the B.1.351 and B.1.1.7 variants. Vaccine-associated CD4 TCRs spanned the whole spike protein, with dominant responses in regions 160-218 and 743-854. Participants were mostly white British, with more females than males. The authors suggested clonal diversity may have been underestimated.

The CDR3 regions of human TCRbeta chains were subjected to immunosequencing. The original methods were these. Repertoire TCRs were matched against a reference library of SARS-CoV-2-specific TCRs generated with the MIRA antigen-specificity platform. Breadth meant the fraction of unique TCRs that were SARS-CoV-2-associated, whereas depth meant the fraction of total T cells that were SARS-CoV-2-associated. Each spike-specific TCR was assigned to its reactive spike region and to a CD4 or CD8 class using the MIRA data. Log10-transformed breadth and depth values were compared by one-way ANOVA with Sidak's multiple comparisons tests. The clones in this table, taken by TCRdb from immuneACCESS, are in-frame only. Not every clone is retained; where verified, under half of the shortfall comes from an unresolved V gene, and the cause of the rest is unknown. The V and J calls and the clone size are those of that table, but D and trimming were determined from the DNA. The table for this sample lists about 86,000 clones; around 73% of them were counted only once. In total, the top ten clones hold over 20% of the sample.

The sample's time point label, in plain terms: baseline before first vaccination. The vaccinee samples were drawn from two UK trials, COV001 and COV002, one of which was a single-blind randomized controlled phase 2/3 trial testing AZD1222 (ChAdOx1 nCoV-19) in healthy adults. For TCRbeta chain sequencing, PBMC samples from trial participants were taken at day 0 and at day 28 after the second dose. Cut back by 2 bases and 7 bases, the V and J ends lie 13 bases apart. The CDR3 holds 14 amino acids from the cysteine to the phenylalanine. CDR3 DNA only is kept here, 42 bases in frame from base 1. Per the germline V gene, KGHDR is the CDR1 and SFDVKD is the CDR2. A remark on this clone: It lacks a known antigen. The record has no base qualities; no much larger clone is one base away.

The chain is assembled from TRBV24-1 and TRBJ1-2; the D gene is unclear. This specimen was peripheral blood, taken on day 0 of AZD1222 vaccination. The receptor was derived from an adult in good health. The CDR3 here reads CATSDSTRLFGYTF. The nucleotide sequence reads TGTGCCACCAGTGATTCGACACGTCTATTTGGCTACACCTTC.